This TCR beta chain originates from a study of vaccination and CD4 T cells after COVID-19. Overall study findings and caveats: There was no significant change from around 19 to 38 median reactive clonotypes.

This clonotype was seen only a few times. Its target is unknown. Sample treatment: roughly 11-day PBMC culture with coronavirus spike peptide pools or control peptides (ViraFEST assay). Sequenced with the Oncomine TCR Beta short-read assay was DNA taken from cultured CD4+ T cells. TCRdb fed the PCR reads into MiXCR, producing one record per CDR3 protein. The sample contains some 17,000 distinct CDR3 sequences, approximately 45% of which appear only once. Trimming cost V 4 bases and J 5 bases, with 5 bases left between them. CDR3 size: 10 residues. Per the germline V gene, CDR1 is SQVTM and CDR2 is ANQGSEA.

V gene TRBV29-1 combines with J gene TRBJ2-5; D is ambiguous. This material consisted of CD4+ T cells from blood, cultured in vitro, taken after SARS-CoV-2 vaccination. This clonotype was obtained from a human donor who had recovered from COVID-19. The CDR3 DNA reads TGCAGCGTTGGGTGGGAGACCCAGTACTTC. Its translation: CSVGWETQYF.